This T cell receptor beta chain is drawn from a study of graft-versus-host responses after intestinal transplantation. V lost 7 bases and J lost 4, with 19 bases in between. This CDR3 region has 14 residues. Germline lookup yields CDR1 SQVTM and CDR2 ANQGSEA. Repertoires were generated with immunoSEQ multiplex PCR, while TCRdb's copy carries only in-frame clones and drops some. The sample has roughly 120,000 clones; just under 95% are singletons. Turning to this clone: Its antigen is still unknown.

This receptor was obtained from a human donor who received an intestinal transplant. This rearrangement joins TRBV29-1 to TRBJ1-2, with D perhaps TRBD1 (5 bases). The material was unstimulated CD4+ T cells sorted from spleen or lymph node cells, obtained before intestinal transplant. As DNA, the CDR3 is TGCAGCGCCCGAGCGGGGGGAGATAGCTATGGCTACACCTTC. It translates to CSARAGGDSYGYTF.